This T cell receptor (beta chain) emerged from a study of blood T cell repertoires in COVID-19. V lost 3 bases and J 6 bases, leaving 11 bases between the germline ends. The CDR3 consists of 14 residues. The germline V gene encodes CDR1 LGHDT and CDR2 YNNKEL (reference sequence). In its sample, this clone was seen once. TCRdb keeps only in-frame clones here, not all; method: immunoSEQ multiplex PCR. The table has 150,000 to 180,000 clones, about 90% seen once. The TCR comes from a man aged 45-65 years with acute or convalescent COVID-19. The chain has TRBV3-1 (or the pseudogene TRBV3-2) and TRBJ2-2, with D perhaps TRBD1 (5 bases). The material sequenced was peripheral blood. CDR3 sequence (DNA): TGTGCCAGCAGCCACTCAGGGTACCCCGGGGAGCTGTTTTTT. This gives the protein CASSHSGYPGELFF.